The sequence of this TCR beta chain was determined in a study of CD8 T cells in ankylosing spondylitis. Study-wide results and caveats: What seemed typical of ankylosing spondylitis blood was a TCR beta motif built from under 10 highly homologous variants. Disease-linked clones proved CD8+ and comparatively uncommon in peripheral blood. Reportedly, significant enrichment of disease-linked clones occurred in matched ankylosing spondylitis synovial fluid.

This clonotype has a count of ten or more. The antigen remains unidentified. One entry per CDR3 protein results from TCRdb running MiXCR on the 5' RACE reads. The sample contains 450,000 to 550,000 distinct CDR3 sequences, approximately 5% of which appear only once. Germline CDR1 DFQATT, CDR2 SNEGSKA (reference sequence). The V and J ends lost 5 bases and 5 bases, in that order; junction bases with no gene match: 7. CDR3 size: 14 residues. The receptor comes from a male donor with ankylosing spondylitis. The sample was blood, either unsorted or a sorted T cell fraction (not recorded which). The chain has TRBV20-1 and TRBJ2-2; the match to TRBD2 covers 8 bases. The chain's CDR3 is CSALAGTVTGELFF. Here the CDR3 DNA reads TGCAGTGCTTTAGCGGGAACTGTTACCGGGGAGCTGTTTTTT.